The sequence of this T cell receptor (beta chain) was determined in a study of blood T cell repertoires in COVID-19. Study in general: Sites across the United States, Italy and Spain contributed samples from acute and convalescent COVID-19. Sources were T cells, B-cell-depleted T cells, or PBMCs; the material itself was cDNA or gDNA.

Trimming stripped 3 bases from V and 1 base from J, with 16 bases between. Germline CDR1 GTSNPN, CDR2 SVGIG (reference sequence). The CDR3 length is 15 residues. As handled by the study authors: Estimates of nucleated cell counts were drawn from the amplification of reference gene primers. Profiling relied on immunoSEQ multiplex PCR, and the TCRdb table lists in-frame clones only, not all of them. From that table come the V and J calls and clone size; the DNA was used to work out D and trimming. The repertoire holds approximately 170,000 clones, with roughly nine tenths as singletons. The chain carries TRBV30 and TRBJ2-7; D is perhaps TRBD2 (7 bases). Sequencing used peripheral blood. The sequence was obtained from a woman aged 70 to 79 with acute or convalescent COVID-19. The CDR3 DNA is TGTGCCTGGAGCCCTGGGGGGGCTCTATCCTACGAGCAGTACTTC. Translated: CAWSPGGALSYEQYF.